The 26 T cell receptor beta chains given below trace back to one sample, sequenced in a study of cytomegalovirus exposure and HLA in healthy donors. The PCR made use of 60 Vbeta and 13 Jbeta primers. Assay used: immunoSEQ multiplex PCR; TCRdb lists only in-frame clones, some missing. Its listing shows about 42,000 clones. Sequenced input: PBMCs. These receptors came from a man under 40 in good health and CMV-seronegative.

This chain joins TRBV29-1 and TRBJ1-1; TRBD1 matches 11 bases. In germline, CDR1 is SQVTM, CDR2 ANQGSEA. Trimming removed 0 bases from V and 5 bases from J; junction bases left unmatched: 5. The CDR3 has 15 amino acids. CDR3 sequence: CSVEDLGQGATEAFF. DNA of the CDR3: TGCAGCGTTGAAGATCTCGGACAGGGGGCTACTGAAGCTTTCTTT.

This chain joins TRBV27 and TRBJ2-7; D might be TRBD2 (6 bases). Germline V gene lookup returns CDR1 MNHEY and CDR2 SMNVEV (reference sequence). The CDR3 has 15 amino acids. V was cut by 2 bases and J by 2 bases, with 13 bases left in between. CDR3 in amino acids: CASSLNGGVTYEQYF. The CDR3 coding sequence is TGTGCCAGCAGTTTAAACGGCGGGGTGACCTACGAGCAGTACTTC.

The chain carries TRBV30 and TRBJ2-1; 7 bases line up with TRBD2. V shed 7 bases, J shed 7 bases, and the junction held 7 bases outside the gene matches. Germline V gene data show CDR1 as GTSNPN and CDR2 as SVGIG (reference sequence). The CDR3 has 12 amino acids. The CDR3: CASGRELNEQFF. CDR3 sequence (DNA): TGTGCCTCTGGGAGGGAGCTAAATGAGCAGTTCTTC.

The chain combines TRBV7-9 with TRBJ1-1; a possible D gene is TRBD1 (6 bases). Per germline, CDR1 SEHNR and CDR2 FQNEAQ (reference sequence). V was trimmed by 4 bases and J by 1 base, leaving 19 bases between them. This CDR3 is 17 amino acids long. The CDR3 DNA is TGTGCCAGCAGCTCCCTGGGGGGGGCGACGAGGAACACTGAAGCTTTCTTT. Residues: CASSSLGGATRNTEAFF.

This chain links TRBV7-3 with TRBJ2-3, with 7 positions matching TRBD1. The ends lost 4 bases at V and 0 bases at J; junction bases unmatched: 4. The CDR3 is 15 residues long. Germline V lookup: CDR1 SGHTA, CDR2 FQGTGA. The DNA of the CDR3 is TGTGCCAGCAGCTACCGACAGGGTAGCACAGATACGCAGTATTTT. It yields the protein CASSYRQGSTDTQYF. The whole variable domain, filled in from reference TRBV7-3 and TRBJ2-3, reads GAGVSQTPSNKVTEKGKYVELRCDPISGHTALYWYRQSLGQGPEFLIYFQGTGAADDSGLPNDRFFAVRPEGSVSTLKIQRTERGDSAVYLCASSYRQGSTDTQYFGPGTRLTVL.

Comments on this clone: The same CDR3 is also encoded by other DNA sequences in this sample. This chain connects TRBV18 to TRBJ1-6, with D perhaps matching TRBD1 (6 bases). Trimming removed 6 bases at V and 8 bases at J, with 14 bases between. Germline V gives CDR1 KGHSH, CDR2 LQKENI. This CDR3 has 14 amino acids. CDR3 in amino acids: CASSPTGFDSPLHF. The CDR3, as DNA: TGTGCCAGCTCGCCTACAGGGTTCGATTCACCCCTCCACTTT.

The CDR3 spells CASSQDDPRVSEAFF. The CDR3 DNA reads TGCGCCAGCAGCCAAGACGACCCGAGGGTCTCTGAAGCTTTCTTT. This chain links TRBV4-1 with TRBJ1-1; D remains ambiguous. Deletions cut 0 bases from V and 6 bases from J, with 14 bases between. In germline, CDR1 is MGHRA, CDR2 YSYEKL. This CDR3 comprises 15 residues.

J is TRBJ1-1 and V is TRBV7-2; D unclear. The CDR3 runs to 13 residues. V was shortened by 5 bases and J by 1 base, with 8 bases between the two germline ends. The germline CDR1 and CDR2 sequences are SGHTA and FQGNSA. Here the CDR3 reads CASSQDKNTEAFF. The CDR3 DNA reads TGTGCCAGCAGCCAAGACAAGAACACTGAAGCTTTCTTT.

The rearrangement links TRBV19 to TRBJ1-2; no definite D call. The V end was cut by 1 base, the J end by 8 bases, with 17 bases between. This CDR3 has 15 residues. Germline V gives CDR1 LNHDA, CDR2 SQIVND (reference sequence). The CDR3 bases are TGTGCCAGTAGTATAGGAGGTCGGCCAGGCGGGGGCTACACCTTC. Translated, it gives CASSIGGRPGGGYTF.

This chain links TRBV7-2 with TRBJ2-1, with TRBD2 identical over 10 bases. The CDR3 is made up of 16 amino acids. V shed 5 bases and J 7 bases; nucleotides not matched to a gene: 11. CDR1 and CDR2 (germline): SGHTA, FQGNSA. CDR3 residues: CASSDRTSGTHNEQFF. The CDR3 region has the DNA TGTGCCAGCAGCGATCGGACTAGCGGAACCCATAATGAGCAGTTCTTC. The complete variable domain, with remaining parts taken from reference TRBV7-2 and TRBJ2-1, reads GAGVSQSPSNKVTEKGKDVELRCDPISGHTALYWYRQSLGQGLEFLIYFQGNSAPDKSGLPSDRFSAERTGGSVSTLTIQRTQQEDSAVYLCASSDRTSGTHNEQFFGPGTRLTVL.

The rearrangement uses TRBV6-5 and TRBJ1-6; weak D call: TRBD1 (6 bases). Trimming removed 2 bases from V and 5 bases from J, with 7 bases in between. CDR3 size: 14 residues. Germline V gene sequence: CDR1 MNHEY, CDR2 SVGAGI. The CDR3 coding sequence is TGTGCCAGCAGTTACAACAGGGATAATTCACCCCTCCACTTT. This gives the protein CASSYNRDNSPLHF.

The CDR3 sequence: CAWSGGTGSSEAFF. Here the CDR3 DNA reads TGTGCCTGGAGTGGGGGGACAGGGAGTAGTGAAGCTTTCTTT. This chain uses TRBV30 with TRBJ1-1; 9 nucleotides align to TRBD1. Per the germline V gene, CDR1 is GTSNPN and CDR2 is SVGIG (reference sequence). The CDR3 runs to 14 residues. Germline trimming cut 1 base from V and 7 bases from J; bases unmatched to any gene: 7.

This chain joins TRBV2 and TRBJ2-5, with 10 positions matching TRBD2. V lost 3 bases, J lost 9 bases, and 10 bases stayed unmatched. The CDR3 runs 15 residues. Per the germline V gene, CDR1 is SNHLY and CDR2 is FYNNEI. The CDR3 reads CASSERGKSGRAQYF. As DNA, the CDR3 is TGTGCCAGCAGTGAGAGGGGGAAGAGCGGGAGGGCCCAGTACTTC. The full variable domain, rest sourced from reference TRBV2 and TRBJ2-5, is EPEVTQTPSHQVTQMGQEVILRCVPISNHLYFYWYRQILGQKVEFLVSFYNNEISEKSEIFDDQFSVERPDGSNFTLKIRSTKLEDSAMYFCASSERGKSGRAQYFGPGTRLLVL.

The V and J genes are TRBV4-1 and TRBJ1-2; D might be TRBD1 (5 bases). V dropped 1 base and J dropped 3 bases, with 9 bases sitting between them. The CDR3 has 14 amino acids. CDR1 and CDR2 (germline): MGHRA, YSYEKL. CDR3 in amino acids: CASSQAGDYYGYTF. CDR3 bases: TGCGCCAGCAGCCAAGCTGGGGACTACTATGGCTACACCTTC.

The chain recombines TRBV6-1 with TRBJ2-7; D is possibly TRBD2 (6 bases). The germline V gene encodes CDR1 MNHNS and CDR2 SASEGT. The ends were cut back, 2 bases at V and 6 bases at J, with 11 bases in the middle. The CDR3 loop spans 13 amino acids. CDR3 sequence reads: CASSELGGGEQYF. The DNA for the CDR3 is TGTGCCAGCAGTGAATTGGGAGGAGGCGAGCAGTACTTC.

The chain recombines TRBV21-1 with TRBJ2-7; the table calls TRBD1, which could not be checked here. TRBV21-1 corresponds to a pseudogene. The CDR3 runs 11 residues. The CDR3 sequence is CASSKSGEQYF. The CDR3 nucleotides are TGTGCCAGCAGCAAATCAGGGGAGCAGTACTTC.

J is TRBJ2-1 and V is TRBV7-9; 8 positions agree with TRBD1. From germline, CDR1 is SEHNR and CDR2 FQNEAQ (reference sequence). The CDR3 has 15 amino acids. The junction had 11 bases not matched to a gene; V was cut back by 5 bases and J by 8 bases. DNA of the CDR3: TGTGCCAGCAGCACACCCGGGACAGGCCTGTATGAGCAGTTCTTC. It codes for CASSTPGTGLYEQFF.

The CDR3 here is CASSQGGQYTGNTIYF. CDR3 DNA: TGCGCCAGCAGCCAAGGAGGACAGTATACTGGAAACACCATATATTTT. The chain employs TRBV4-1 and TRBJ1-3; D might be TRBD1 (6 bases). CDR3 length: 16 residues. V dropped 1 base and J dropped 2 bases, with 12 bases sitting between them. Germline CDR1 MGHRA, CDR2 YSYEKL.

This sequence joins TRBV2 and TRBJ2-7, with 8 bases lining up with TRBD2. The V gene end was trimmed by 7 bases and the J gene end by 2 bases; junction bases not matched to a gene: 7. Germline V gene data show CDR1 as SNHLY and CDR2 as FYNNEI. CDR3 size: 14 residues. The CDR3 nucleotides are TGTGCCAGCATCGCGGGACTAGGAGCCTACGAGCAGTACTTC. Translated: CASIAGLGAYEQYF.

The chain joins TRBV13 to TRBJ1-1, with D maybe TRBD1 (6 bases). Germline CDR1 is PRHDT and CDR2 is FYEKMQ (reference sequence). CDR3 length: 14 amino acids. Trimming cost V 5 bases and J 1 base, with 11 bases left between them. For the CDR3, the DNA is TGTGCCAGCAGCCCCCCGGGACAGAACACTGAAGCTTTCTTT. Protein sequence: CASSPPGQNTEAFF.

The chain combines TRBV7-9 with TRBJ1-1; possible D gene TRBD1, 6 bases. V was shortened by 2 bases and J by 2 bases, with 15 bases between the two germline ends. The CDR3 is made up of 16 amino acids. Germline assignment: CDR1 SEHNR and CDR2 FQNEAQ (reference sequence). CDR3 sequence reads: CASSLQGYGSNTEAFF. CDR3 in DNA: TGTGCCAGCAGCTTACAGGGGTACGGATCTAACACTGAAGCTTTCTTT.

The rearrangement uses TRBV19 and TRBJ2-3, with TRBD2 matching over 16 bases. After removal of 8 bases from V and 5 bases from J, the junction contained 10 bases not matched to a gene. This CDR3 has 17 amino acids. The germline CDR1 and CDR2 sequences are LNHDA and SQIVND (reference sequence). CDR3 sequence reads: CASGTGLAGGPGDTQYF. CDR3 DNA sequence: TGTGCCAGTGGAACGGGACTAGCGGGAGGGCCGGGAGATACGCAGTATTTT.

The chain links TRBV5-1 to TRBJ2-3, with 7 bases lining up with TRBD2. The V gene's germline CDR1 is SGHRS and CDR2 YFSETQ. This CDR3 is 15 amino acids long. V gave up 4 bases and J gave up 5 bases; unmatched junction bases: 10. CDR3 region: CASSPLGLMGDTQYF. In nucleotides, the CDR3 is TGCGCCAGCAGCCCGCTGGGACTAATGGGAGATACGCAGTATTTT. Full variable domain (rest looked up from reference TRBV5-1 and TRBJ2-3): KAGVTQTPRYLIKTRGQQVTLSCSPISGHRSVSWYQQTPGQGLQFLFEYFSETQRNKGNFPGRFSGRQFSNSRSEMNVSTLELGDSALYLCASSPLGLMGDTQYFGPGTRLTVL.

J is TRBJ2-5 and V is TRBV18; TRBD2 is a possible D gene (6 bases). Between the trimmed V and J ends, which lost 4 bases and 5 bases, there was a span of 17 bases. The CDR3 consists of 15 residues. CDR1 is KGHSH and CDR2 is LQKENI in the germline V gene. CDR3 DNA sequence: TGTGCCAGCTCACGGTTTTCGGGGGAGGAGGAGACCCAGTACTTC. Translated, it gives CASSRFSGEEETQYF.

The gene calls are TRBV10-1 and TRBJ2-7, with TRBD2 as a possible D gene (5 bases). V lost 8 bases and J lost 6, with 14 bases in between. Germline V lookup: CDR1 WNHNN, CDR2 SYGVQD (reference sequence). There are 12 residues in the CDR3. The CDR3 reads CASEWLALEQYF. The DNA of the CDR3 is TGCGCCAGCGAGTGGCTAGCCCTCGAGCAGTACTTC.

The chain has TRBV7-9 and TRBJ1-4, with TRBD1 identical over 7 bases. The CDR3 totals 15 residues. In germline, CDR1 is SEHNR, CDR2 FQNEAQ (reference sequence). J gave up 8 bases and V 7 bases, and 13 bases lay outside the gene matches. The CDR3 reads CASTREGAIGEKLFF. The CDR3 DNA follows: TGTGCCAGCACCCGGGAGGGGGCGATCGGCGAAAAACTGTTTTTT.